The 29 T cell receptor beta chains below all came from one sample that was sequenced in a study of blood T cell repertoires in COVID-19. The repertoire was sequenced with immunoSEQ multiplex PCR; TCRdb's copy has only in-frame clones and lacks some. The sample lists around 240,000 clones, approximately 80% occurring once. The sequenced material came from peripheral blood. These receptors came from a woman aged 45-60 years with acute or convalescent COVID-19.

The chain carries TRBV6-5 and TRBJ1-5, with TRBD1 matching 8 bases. This CDR3 is 15 amino acids long. The V gene end was trimmed by 5 bases and the J gene end by 5 bases; junction bases not matched to a gene: 8. CDR1 is MNHEY and CDR2 is SVGAGI in the germline V gene. CDR3 loop: CASSTWTGRDQPQHF. The CDR3, as DNA: TGTGCCAGCAGTACCTGGACAGGGCGCGATCAGCCCCAGCATTTT.

The chain employs TRBV28 and TRBJ2-1; 8 bases map to TRBD1. The CDR3 sequence is 13 residues long. CDR1 MDHEN and CDR2 SYDVKM come from the germline V gene. The V and J ends lost 7 bases and 10 bases, in that order; junction bases with no gene match: 9. CDR3 protein: CASKGRGLREQFF. The CDR3 coding sequence is TGTGCCAGCAAGGGCAGGGGGCTGCGCGAGCAGTTCTTC.

The chain uses TRBV4-2 and TRBJ1-2; D unresolved. In germline, CDR1 is LGHNA, CDR2 YNFKEQ. The CDR3 is 12 amino acids. The V end was cut by 0 bases, the J end by 8 bases, with 7 bases between. CDR3 bases: TGTGCCAGCAGCCAAGATAAGGAGGGCTACACCTTC. Its translation is CASSQDKEGYTF.

The rearrangement joins TRBV3-1 (or the pseudogene TRBV3-2) to TRBJ2-2; D is undetermined. Per germline, CDR1 LGHDT and CDR2 YNNKEL (reference sequence). The CDR3 has 15 residues. Trimming left V 1 base short and J 4 bases short, with 10 bases between. In DNA, the CDR3 is TGTGCCAGCAGCCAAGCGGTCGTCGTCACCGGGGAGCTGTTTTTT. Translated, it gives CASSQAVVVTGELFF.

The chain uses TRBV28 and TRBJ2-2, with a tentative D call TRBD2 (5 bases). This CDR3 has 14 amino acids. Germline V gene data show CDR1 as MDHEN and CDR2 as SYDVKM. Trimming stripped 6 bases from V and 4 bases from J, with 12 bases between. CDR3 sequence (DNA): TGTGCCAGCAGCCTGGGTGCGGGCACCGGGGAGCTGTTTTTT. Its protein is CASSLGAGTGELFF.

The gene calls are TRBV19 and TRBJ2-7; 7 bases match TRBD2. CDR3 length: 15 residues. V dropped 4 bases and J dropped 0; count of bases not matched to a gene: 6. Germline V gives CDR1 LNHDA, CDR2 SQIVND (reference sequence). The CDR3 sequence is CASSTIAGPSYEQYF. CDR3 DNA: TGTGCCAGTAGTACCATAGCGGGTCCCTCCTACGAGCAGTACTTC.

This clone was detected only once. The chain has TRBV30 and TRBJ2-7; 9 nucleotides align to TRBD1. This CDR3 spans 14 amino acids. J lost 2 bases, V lost 3 bases, and 5 bases had no gene match. Germline CDR1 reads GTSNPN; CDR2 reads SVGIG (reference sequence). Written as DNA, the CDR3 is TGTGCCTGGAGGGCCGGGACAGGGACCTACGAGCAGTACTTC. This codes for CAWRAGTGTYEQYF.

The rearrangement joins TRBV28 to TRBJ1-6; possibly TRBD1 for D (6 bases). The ends were cut back, 7 bases at V and 11 bases at J, with 24 bases in the middle. The CDR3 consists of 16 residues. Germline-derived CDR1 and CDR2 are MDHEN and SYDVKM. This CDR3 is CASTLGGRSSRAPLHF. In nucleotides, the CDR3 is TGTGCCAGCACCCTTGGGGGCCGGTCCTCGAGAGCACCCCTCCACTTT.

This rearrangement joins TRBV19 to TRBJ2-2; 8 nucleotides agree with TRBD2. There are 17 residues in the CDR3. Germline loops: CDR1 LNHDA, CDR2 SQIVND (reference sequence). V lost 3 bases, J lost 1 base, and 7 bases stayed unmatched. CDR3 coding DNA: TGTGCCAGTAGTATCCCTGGACTAGCAGGGAACACCGGGGAGCTGTTTTTT. Protein sequence: CASSIPGLAGNTGELFF.

V usage is TRBV4-3 and J usage is TRBJ1-2, with 7 bases identical to TRBD1. This CDR3 region has 15 residues. Germline loops: CDR1 LGHNA, CDR2 YSLEER. The J segment lost 2 bases and the V segment lost 0 bases, leaving 3 bases of the junction unmatched. As DNA, the CDR3 is TGCGCCAGCAGCCAAGAATCAGGGGGAAACTATGGCTACACCTTC. Translated: CASSQESGGNYGYTF.

The V and J genes are TRBV5-1 and TRBJ1-1; D is unresolved. V lost 0 bases and J lost 3, with 12 bases in between. CDR1 is SGHRS, CDR2 YFSETQ, per germline. This CDR3 spans 15 amino acids. The CDR3 loop reads CASSLVGFPDTEAFF. CDR3 nucleotides: TGCGCCAGCAGCTTGGTCGGGTTTCCGGACACTGAAGCTTTCTTT.

The chain has TRBV7-9 and TRBJ1-1; D gene unclear. The V gene lost 4 bases and the J gene lost 11 bases, with 11 bases spanning the gap. Germline values: CDR1 SEHNR, CDR2 FQNEAQ (reference sequence). The CDR3 has 11 amino acids. The CDR3 loop reads CASSSLLRAFF. CDR3 coding DNA: TGTGCCAGCAGCTCCCTACTTCGGGCTTTCTTT. Filled out from reference TRBV7-9 and TRBJ1-1, the complete variable domain reads DTGVSQNPRHKITKRGQNVTFRCDPISEHNRLYWYRQTLGQGPEFLTYFQNEAQLEKSRLLSDRFSAERPKGSFSTLEIQRTEQGDSAMYLCASSSLLRAFFGQGTRLTVV.

J is TRBJ2-2 and V is TRBV5-1; tentative D call: TRBD1 (6 bases). Trimming stripped 0 bases from V and 5 bases from J, with 11 bases between. The CDR3 runs 15 residues. Germline CDR1 reads SGHRS; CDR2 reads YFSETQ. The CDR3 sequence: CASSLDGGKTGELFF. In nucleotides, the CDR3 is TGCGCCAGCAGCTTGGATGGGGGCAAGACCGGGGAGCTGTTTTTT.

This rearrangement joins TRBV3-1 (or the pseudogene TRBV3-2) to TRBJ2-2; 9 bases match TRBD2. Germline V gene lookup returns CDR1 LGHDT and CDR2 YNNKEL (reference sequence). The junction had 2 bases not matched to a gene; V was cut back by 1 base and J by 2 bases. This CDR3 region has 16 residues. The CDR3 sequence: CASSQGLAGNTGELFF. The CDR3 DNA sequence: TGTGCCAGCAGCCAAGGCCTAGCGGGAAACACCGGGGAGCTGTTTTTT.

This clone came up once. V is TRBV5-1 and J is TRBJ1-1, with TRBD1 matching over 9 bases. Germline values: CDR1 SGHRS, CDR2 YFSETQ. This CDR3 is built from 15 residues. Trimming at V came to 2 bases and at J to 1 base, leaving 3 bases not matched to a gene. CDR3 nucleotides: TGCGCCAGCAGCTTACAGGGGGCGAAGAACACTGAAGCTTTCTTT. This translates into CASSLQGAKNTEAFF.

The chain is built from TRBV6-2 or TRBV6-3 and TRBJ2-4; possibly TRBD1 for D (6 bases). CDR1 and CDR2 (germline): MNHEY, SVGEGT. The CDR3 sequence is 13 residues long. V was shortened by 0 bases and J by 9 bases, with 9 bases between the two germline ends. The CDR3 here is CASSYSSRGIQYF. The CDR3 nucleotides read TGTGCCAGCAGTTACTCAAGCAGGGGCATTCAGTACTTC.

This chain links TRBV5-6 with TRBJ2-2; D not resolved. The V end lost 0 bases, the J end lost 3 bases, and 12 bases lay between the germline ends. The CDR3 has 16 amino acids. Per germline, CDR1 SGHDT and CDR2 YYEEEE. CDR3 sequence (DNA): TGTGCCAGCAGCTTGGATGCGGCGCGGTACACCGGGGAGCTGTTTTTT. This gives the protein CASSLDAARYTGELFF.

The chain links TRBV2 to TRBJ2-5; 7 nucleotides match TRBD1. This CDR3 has 13 amino acids. J was trimmed by 5 bases and V by 7 bases; bases with no gene match: 7. CDR1 is SNHLY and CDR2 is FYNNEI in the germline V gene. CDR3 in amino acids: CASMHRGKETQYF. CDR3 DNA: TGTGCCAGCATGCACAGGGGTAAGGAGACCCAGTACTTC.

The rearrangement joins TRBV10-3 to TRBJ1-2; perhaps TRBD1 as D (5 bases). The V gene's germline CDR1 is ENHRY and CDR2 SYGVKD. This CDR3 spans 14 amino acids. V was pared by 3 bases and J by 4 bases, with 12 bases between. The CDR3 protein is CAISDPTDFYGYTF. CDR3 bases: TGTGCCATCAGTGACCCGACAGACTTCTATGGCTACACCTTC.

The chain's CDR3 is CASSEGTSAIGELFF. Here the CDR3 DNA reads TGTGCCAGCAGTGAAGGGACTAGCGCAATCGGGGAGCTGTTTTTT. The chain is built from TRBV2 and TRBJ2-2, with 9 bases aligning to TRBD2. Germline V lookup: CDR1 SNHLY, CDR2 FYNNEI. J gave up 7 bases and V 1 base, and 4 bases lay outside the gene matches. CDR3 length: 15 residues.

The chain joins TRBV28 to TRBJ2-5, with 9 bases identical to TRBD1. The CDR3 length is 15 residues. Germline values: CDR1 MDHEN, CDR2 SYDVKM. With 3 bases clipped from V and 4 bases from J, the junction kept 6 bases outside the gene matches. The CDR3 loop is CASSFSDRGRETQYF. CDR3 nucleotides: TGTGCCAGCAGTTTCTCCGACAGGGGGAGAGAGACCCAGTACTTC.

The rearrangement joins TRBV7-9 to TRBJ1-2, with 8 bases lining up with TRBD1. With V trimmed by 3 bases and J by 6 bases, 3 bases remained unmatched. From germline, CDR1 is SEHNR and CDR2 FQNEAQ (reference sequence). CDR3 length: 13 amino acids. The CDR3: CASSLTGVDGYTF. The CDR3 region has the DNA TGTGCCAGCAGCTTGACAGGGGTTGATGGCTACACCTTC. Together with reference TRBV7-9 and TRBJ1-2, the CDR3 gives the full variable domain: DTGVSQNPRHKITKRGQNVTFRCDPISEHNRLYWYRQTLGQGPEFLTYFQNEAQLEKSRLLSDRFSAERPKGSFSTLEIQRTEQGDSAMYLCASSLTGVDGYTFGSGTRLTVV.

The V and J genes are TRBV5-4 and TRBJ2-5; 8 bases align to TRBD2. The CDR3 is made up of 14 amino acids. Germline CDR1 and CDR2: SGHNT and YYREEE (reference sequence). With V trimmed by 2 bases and J by 5 bases, 5 bases remained unmatched. The CDR3 DNA follows: TGTGCCAGCAGCTTACGGGGGGGGAGGGAGACCCAGTACTTC. This encodes CASSLRGGRETQYF.

The table lists this clone with a few counts. This chain links TRBV28 with TRBJ1-4, with TRBD1 as a possible D gene (5 bases). Germline lookup yields CDR1 MDHEN and CDR2 SYDVKM. V shed 7 bases and J shed 4 bases, with 16 bases lying between them. The CDR3 extends over 15 amino acids. In DNA, the CDR3 is TGTGCCAGCAATGCGCCGGGACTGATTAATGAAAAACTGTTTTTT. Translation: CASNAPGLINEKLFF.

This rearrangement joins TRBV19 to TRBJ2-2; 11 bases are shared with TRBD1. Looked up from germline, CDR1 is LNHDA and CDR2 is SQIVND (reference sequence). The CDR3 extends over 16 amino acids. With V trimmed by 7 bases and J by 5 bases, 9 bases remained unmatched. The CDR3 DNA reads TGTGCCAGTACTGGGACAGGGGGTGCTAGGACCGGGGAGCTGTTTTTT. It specifies CASTGTGGARTGELFF.

The rearrangement links TRBV5-6 to TRBJ2-1, with D possibly matching TRBD2 (6 bases). CDR3 size: 13 residues. The V gene lost 0 bases and the J gene lost 9 bases, with 10 bases spanning the gap. The germline V gene has CDR1 SGHDT and CDR2 YYEEEE. For the CDR3, the DNA is TGTGCCAGCAGCTTGGGCGGGATTTTTGAGCAGTTCTTC. Translating gives CASSLGGIFEQFF.

This clone has a handful of counts. The chain links TRBV6-5 to TRBJ1-6; D may be TRBD1 (5 bases). The germline gives CDR1 MNHEY, CDR2 SVGAGI. V was pared by 11 bases and J by 0 bases, with 11 bases between. There are 14 residues in the CDR3. CDR3 in DNA: TGTGCCTCCGGGGGGATCTCCTATAATTCACCCCTCCACTTT. Translating it yields CASGGISYNSPLHF.

The chain links TRBV5-5 to TRBJ1-5; perhaps TRBD1 as D (5 bases). In germline, CDR1 is SGHKS, CDR2 YYEKEE (reference sequence). The CDR3 runs 13 residues. Deletions cut 0 bases from V and 7 bases from J, with 8 bases between. For the CDR3, the DNA is TGTGCCAGCAGCTTGGTGGCAGGGCAGCCCCAGCATTTT. Translating it yields CASSLVAGQPQHF.

Only one count was recorded for this clone. The chain is built from TRBV7-8 and TRBJ1-5, with 7 bases that match TRBD1. This CDR3 has 16 residues. V was clipped by 1 base and J by 6 bases; unmatched bases: 9. In germline, CDR1 is SGHVS, CDR2 FQNEAQ. CDR3 residues: CASSLGRTGPFQPQHF. CDR3 DNA sequence: TGTGCCAGCAGCTTAGGACGGACAGGTCCGTTTCAGCCCCAGCATTTT.